This T cell receptor beta chain was recovered during a study of a mutant IDH1 vaccine in newly diagnosed glioma. The wider study: Beforehand, treatment had been radiotherapy, temozolomide, or both; the majority received both.

Clones were sequenced by immunoSEQ multiplex PCR, and TCRdb holds only the in-frame ones, with some missing. This table has tens of thousands of clones, around 80% appearing once. CDR1 is SGHRS and CDR2 is YFSETQ in the germline V gene. Trimming took 4 bases from V and 7 from J; bases not matched to a gene: 8. The CDR3 totals 14 residues. Indicated time point: baseline, week 1 (first vaccination visit). Treatment noted: pre-vaccination baseline after standard-of-care therapy. The sequencing used PBMCs, collected from a glioma patient treated with radiotherapy, temozolomide or both. This clonotype was sampled from a middle-aged man with glioma. Some clones in this sample may be carry-over from other donors' samples. The chain uses TRBV5-1 and TRBJ1-5; 7 nucleotides align to TRBD1. CDR3 in DNA: TGCGCCAGCAGCCCCGACAGGGCCGGCCAGCCCCAGCATTTT. Translation gives CASSPDRAGQPQHF.